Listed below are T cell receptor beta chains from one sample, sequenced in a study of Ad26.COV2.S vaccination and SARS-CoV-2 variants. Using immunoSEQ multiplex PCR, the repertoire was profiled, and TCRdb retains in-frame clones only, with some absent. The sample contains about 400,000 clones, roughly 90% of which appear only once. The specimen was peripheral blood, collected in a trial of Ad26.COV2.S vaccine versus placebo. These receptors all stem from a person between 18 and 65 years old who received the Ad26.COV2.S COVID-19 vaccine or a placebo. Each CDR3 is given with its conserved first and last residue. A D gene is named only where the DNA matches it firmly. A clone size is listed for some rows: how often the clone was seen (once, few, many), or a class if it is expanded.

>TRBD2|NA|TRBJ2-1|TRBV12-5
TGTGCTAGTGGTTTGGTGGGAGGGCCAAACAATGAGCAGTTCTTC
CASGLVGGPNNEQFF
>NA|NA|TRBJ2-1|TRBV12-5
TGTGCTAGTGGTTTGCTAACAGAGCAGTTCTTC
CASGLLTEQFF
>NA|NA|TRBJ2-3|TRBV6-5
TGTGCCAGCAGTTATTCCGGGACGGCCAGCACAGATACGCAGTATTTT
CASSYSGTASTDTQYF
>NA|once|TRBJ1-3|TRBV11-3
TGTGCCAGCAGCACAGACAACTCTGGAAACACCATATATTTT
CASSTDNSGNTIYF
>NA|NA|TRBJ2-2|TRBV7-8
TGTGCCAGCAGCTCTCGCAGTGAACCCGGGGAGCTGTTTTTT
CASSSRSEPGELFF
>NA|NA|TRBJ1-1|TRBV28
TGTGCCAGCAGTTTAGGTTTCCAAGCTTTCTTT
CASSLGFQAFF
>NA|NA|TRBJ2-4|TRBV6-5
TGTGCCAGCAGTTACGGACAGCCGCCCGAAAACATTCAGTACTTC
CASSYGQPPENIQYF
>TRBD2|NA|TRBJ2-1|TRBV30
TGTGCCTGGAGTGTACTGTCTAGCGGGAGCCATGAGCAGTTCTTC
CAWSVLSSGSHEQFF
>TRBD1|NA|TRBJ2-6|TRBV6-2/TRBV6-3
TGTGCCAGCAGTCCCCAGGGACAGCGGGCCAACGTCCTGACTTTC
CASSPQGQRANVLTF
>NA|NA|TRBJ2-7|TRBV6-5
TGTGCCAGCAAGCTAGCGTCCGAGGGGGAGCAGTACTTC
CASKLASEGEQYF
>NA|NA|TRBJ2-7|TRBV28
TGTGCCAGCAGCTTCCCCCCGGGACAAACTACCTACGAGCAGTACTTC
CASSFPPGQTTYEQYF
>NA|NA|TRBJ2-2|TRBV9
TGTGCCAGCAGCGTAGACTGGAACACCGGGGAGCTGTTTTTT
CASSVDWNTGELFF
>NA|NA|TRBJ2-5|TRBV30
TGTGCCTGGAGTCGAGGAGAGGAGACCCAGTACTTC
CAWSRGEETQYF
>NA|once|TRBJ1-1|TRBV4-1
TGCGCCAGCAGCCCCAGCTCCTACGGGAACACTGAAGCTTTCTTT
CASSPSSYGNTEAFF
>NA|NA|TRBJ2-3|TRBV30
TGTGCCTGGAGTGCTCTTCGGGGCTCTAGCACAGATACGCAGTATTTT
CAWSALRGSSTDTQYF
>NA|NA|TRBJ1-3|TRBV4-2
TGTGCCAGCAGCCAAGATGGAAGGCGCTCTGGAAACACCATATATTTT
CASSQDGRRSGNTIYF
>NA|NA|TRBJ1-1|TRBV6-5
TGTGCCAGCAGTTACGCTACAGGGATGAACACTGAAGCTTTCTTT
CASSYATGMNTEAFF
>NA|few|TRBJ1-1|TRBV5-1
TGCGCCAGCAGCTTGGACTCCCGGAACACTGAAGCTTTCTTT
CASSLDSRNTEAFF
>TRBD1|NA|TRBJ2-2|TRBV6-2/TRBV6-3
TGTGCCAGCAGCCGACAGGGAATACCCGGGGAGCTGTTTTTT
CASSRQGIPGELFF
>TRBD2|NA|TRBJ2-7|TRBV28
TGTGCCAGCAGTTTATCGGGTGGGACTAGTGGTGCCGAGCAGTACTTC
CASSLSGGTSGAEQYF
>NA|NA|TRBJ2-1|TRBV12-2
TGTGCAAGTCGCTTAGTCCGAACAACTACCGGAGGGGGGAACAGTAACAAGCAGTTCTTC
CASRLVRTTTGGGNSNKQFF
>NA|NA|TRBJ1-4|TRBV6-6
TGTGCCAGCAGTCCCCGGGCCGATGGCGGGCGTACTAATGAAAAACTGTTTTTT
CASSPRADGGRTNEKLFF
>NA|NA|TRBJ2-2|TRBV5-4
TGTGCCAGCAGCTTTCGTCGGGATCAAACCGGGGAGCTGTTTTTT
CASSFRRDQTGELFF
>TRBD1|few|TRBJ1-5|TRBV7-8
TGTGCCAGCAGCTTACAAGGACAGGGAGCCCAGCCCCAGCATTTT
CASSLQGQGAQPQHF
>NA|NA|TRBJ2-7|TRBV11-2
TGTGCCAGCAGCTTAGACGGTAGGGCCTACGAGCAGTACTTC
CASSLDGRAYEQYF
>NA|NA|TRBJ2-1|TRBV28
TGTGCCAGCAGTTTTGTCGGGAGCTCCTACAATGAGCAGTTCTTC
CASSFVGSSYNEQFF
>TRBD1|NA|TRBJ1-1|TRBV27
TGTGCCAGCAGTCCCTTGGGACAGGGAGACACTGAAGCTTTCTTT
CASSPLGQGDTEAFF
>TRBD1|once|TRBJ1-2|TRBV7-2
TGTGCCAGCAGCGTAGGGACAGGGGACATCTATGGCTACACCTTC
CASSVGTGDIYGYTF
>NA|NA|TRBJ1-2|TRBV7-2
TGTGCCAGCAGCTTAGATGGCGGCTACACCTTC
CASSLDGGYTF
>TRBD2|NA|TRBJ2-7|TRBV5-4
TGTGCCAGCAGCCCCGGGACTAGCAGCTACTACGAGCAGTACTTC
CASSPGTSSYYEQYF
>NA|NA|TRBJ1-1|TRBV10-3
TGTGCCTCCGCTCGGGGGACGACCCAGAACACTGAAGCTTTCTTT
CASARGTTQNTEAFF
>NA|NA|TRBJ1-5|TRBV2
TGTGCCAGCAATAGTTTAACAAGTCAGCCCCAGCATTTT
CASNSLTSQPQHF
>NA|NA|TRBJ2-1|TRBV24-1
TGTGCCACCAGCCATAACAATGAGCAGTTCTTC
CATSHNNEQFF
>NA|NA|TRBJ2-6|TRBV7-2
TGTGCCAGCAGCTTACACCTCAGGGCCTCTGGGGCCAACGTCCTGACTTTC
CASSLHLRASGANVLTF
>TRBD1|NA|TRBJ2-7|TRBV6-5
TGTGCCAGCGGGGGAAACACAGGGGTGGGAAAGCAGTACTTC
CASGGNTGVGKQYF
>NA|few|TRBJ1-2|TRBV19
TGTGCCAGTAGTATAAGATCGGAGGGCAGCTATGGCTACACCTTC
CASSIRSEGSYGYTF
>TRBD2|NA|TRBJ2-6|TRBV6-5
TGTGCCAGCGCGGGAGGGGCTGGGGCCAACGTCCTGACTTTC
CASAGGAGANVLTF
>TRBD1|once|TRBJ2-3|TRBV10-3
TGTGCCATCAGTGAGTTGCCGGGACAGGGAACAGATACGCAGTATTTT
CAISELPGQGTDTQYF
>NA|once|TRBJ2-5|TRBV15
TGTGCCACCAGCAGAGAAAGGTGGTCAGTCCAAGAGACCCAGTACTTC
CATSRERWSVQETQYF
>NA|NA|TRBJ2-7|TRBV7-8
TGTGCCAGCAGCTTAGGGCAGTCGGGCGAGCAGTACTTC
CASSLGQSGEQYF
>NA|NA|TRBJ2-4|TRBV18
TGTGCCAGCTCACCAGTGCCATCTAGGGGAAACATTCAGTACTTC
CASSPVPSRGNIQYF
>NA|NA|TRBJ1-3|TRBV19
TGTGCCAGTAGTATACGTAGTAGGAACTCTGGAAACACCATATATTTT
CASSIRSRNSGNTIYF
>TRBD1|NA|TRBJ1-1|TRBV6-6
TGTGCCAGCGGCGATGTAAGGGGACAGGGCACTGAAGCTTTCTTT
CASGDVRGQGTEAFF
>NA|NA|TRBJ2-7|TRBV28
TGTGCCAGCAGATCAGGGGAAACCTACGAGCAGTACTTC
CASRSGETYEQYF
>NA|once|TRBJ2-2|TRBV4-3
TGCGCCAGCAGCCAAGATAGGTTTGACAACACCGGGGAGCTGTTTTTT
CASSQDRFDNTGELFF
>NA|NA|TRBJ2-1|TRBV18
TGTGCCAGTTCGATGGGCGGGGATCCCTCCTACAATGAGCAGTTCTTC
CASSMGGDPSYNEQFF
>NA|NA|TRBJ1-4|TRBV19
TGTGCCAGTAGTATAGGGGGCTTGCGCCCAACTAATGAAAAACTGTTTTTT
CASSIGGLRPTNEKLFF
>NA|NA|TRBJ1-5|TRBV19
TGTGCCAGTAGTCCCCAGGGCAGAACAAATCAGCCCCAGCATTTT
CASSPQGRTNQPQHF
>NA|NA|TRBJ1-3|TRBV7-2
TGTGCCAGCAGCTCCCCTTCGGGAGCTGGAAACACCATATATTTT
CASSSPSGAGNTIYF
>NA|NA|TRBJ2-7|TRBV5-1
TGCGCCAGCAGCCCGGGACACCTTACCCACGAGCAGTACTTC
CASSPGHLTHEQYF